Presented here are 17 T cell receptor beta chains from one specimen sequenced in a study of blood T cell repertoires in COVID-19. Here immunoSEQ multiplex PCR was the method, and the copy in TCRdb shows in-frame clones only, minus some. The sample lists 50,000 to 65,000 clones, more than 80% occurring once. Sequenced input: peripheral blood. The receptors here all came from a woman between 55 and 75 years old with acute or convalescent COVID-19.

A single count supports this clone. In nucleotides, the CDR3 is TGTGCCTGGAGTGGTGCGGGGGTCAATCAGCCCCAGCATTTT. As protein: CAWSGAGVNQPQHF. This chain links TRBV30 with TRBJ1-5; D may be TRBD1 (5 bases). This CDR3 comprises 14 residues. V was clipped by 1 base and J by 3 bases, with 10 bases between them. Per the germline V gene, CDR1 is GTSNPN and CDR2 is SVGIG (reference sequence).

The genes are TRBV13 and TRBJ2-5; maybe TRBD1 (6 bases). From germline, CDR1 is PRHDT and CDR2 FYEKMQ (reference sequence). The V and J ends lost 5 bases and 4 bases respectively, with 17 bases between them. The CDR3 has 15 amino acids. The chain's CDR3 is CASSPFLGASETQYF. In DNA, the CDR3 is TGTGCCAGCAGCCCATTTCTGGGGGCCTCAGAGACCCAGTACTTC.

CDR3 protein: CASSPTPSLATEQYF. The CDR3 nucleotides are TGTGCCAGCAGCCCTACCCCTAGCCTTGCCACCGAGCAGTACTTC. This chain connects TRBV11-3 to TRBJ2-7; TRBD2 is a possible D gene (5 bases). V lost 5 bases to trimming and J lost 6 bases, with 20 bases between them. CDR1 and CDR2 (germline): SGHNT, YENEEA. The CDR3 consists of 15 residues. Full variable domain (outside the CDR3, taken from reference TRBV11-3 and TRBJ2-7): EAGVVQSPRYKIIEKKQPVAFWCNPISGHNTLYWYLQNLGQGPELLIRYENEEAVDDSQLPKDRFSAERLKGVDSTLKIQPAELGDSAVYLCASSPTPSLATEQYFGPGTRLTVT.

The chain employs TRBV19 and TRBJ2-1; 10 positions agree with TRBD2. V lost 3 bases to trimming and J lost 9 bases; unmatched junction nucleotides: 8. Germline CDR1 LNHDA, CDR2 SQIVND (reference sequence). CDR3 length equals 15 residues. The CDR3 protein is CASSIAAGGPREQFF. CDR3 sequence (DNA): TGTGCCAGTAGTATCGCAGCGGGAGGGCCCCGTGAGCAGTTCTTC.

V is TRBV16 and J is TRBJ1-2; 7 positions agree with TRBD1. CDR1 KGHSY and CDR2 FQNENV come from the germline V gene. The CDR3 covers 15 residues. V lost 3 bases to trimming and J lost 8 bases; unmatched junction nucleotides: 12. The CDR3 sequence: CASSHPPGQTPGYTF. CDR3 coding DNA: TGTGCCAGCAGCCATCCACCGGGACAGACTCCGGGCTACACCTTC.

This clone was recorded a few times. The J gene is TRBJ1-1, the V gene TRBV27, with D perhaps matching TRBD1 (5 bases). This CDR3 is built from 15 residues. The V and J ends lost 5 bases and 4 bases respectively, with 17 bases between them. CDR1 is MNHEY, CDR2 SMNVEV, per germline (reference sequence). The CDR3 is CASSRTGPWSTEAFF. For the CDR3, the DNA is TGTGCCAGCAGTAGAACAGGCCCCTGGAGCACTGAAGCTTTCTTT.

The chain links TRBV7-8 to TRBJ1-2; TRBD1 agrees at 10 bases. V was clipped by 5 bases and J by 6 bases; unmatched bases: 3. CDR1 is SGHVS, CDR2 FQNEAQ, per germline. This CDR3 is built from 13 residues. The CDR3 nucleotides read TGTGCCAGCAGCCGCGGGACAGGGGATGGCTACACCTTC. Residues: CASSRGTGDGYTF.

J is TRBJ2-1 and V is TRBV6-5; 10 nucleotides match TRBD1. V lost 7 bases, J lost 13 bases, and 7 bases stayed unmatched. The CDR3 extends over 12 amino acids. Germline values: CDR1 MNHEY, CDR2 SVGAGI. The CDR3 sequence is CASTNRQGAQFF. CDR3 bases: TGTGCCAGCACCAACAGACAGGGGGCTCAGTTCTTC.

V is TRBV19 and J is TRBJ2-1; 7 bases line up with TRBD1. The CDR3 length is 15 residues. Germline V CDR1 and CDR2: LNHDA, SQIVND (reference sequence). V lost 6 bases, J lost 8 bases, and 13 bases stayed unmatched. The CDR3 coding sequence is TGTGCCAGTAGCTTAACCGGGACAGTGAGCTATGAGCAGTTCTTC. As protein: CASSLTGTVSYEQFF.

This clone has more than one count but fewer than ten. The V gene is TRBV27, the J gene TRBJ1-2; D not certain. Trimming took 5 bases from V and 6 from J, leaving 16 bases between them. This CDR3 is 14 amino acids long. Germline V CDR1 and CDR2: MNHEY, SMNVEV (reference sequence). CDR3 sequence reads: CASSRTNWADGYTF. The CDR3 region has the DNA TGTGCCAGCAGTAGGACTAACTGGGCCGATGGCTACACCTTC.

V usage is TRBV27 and J usage is TRBJ1-1, with D perhaps matching TRBD1 (6 bases). The V gene's germline CDR1 is MNHEY and CDR2 SMNVEV (reference sequence). V lost 5 bases to trimming and J lost 1 base, with 11 bases between them. The CDR3 length is 14 residues. CDR3 in amino acids: CASSLQGWNTEAFF. In DNA, the CDR3 is TGTGCCAGCAGTCTACAGGGTTGGAACACTGAAGCTTTCTTT.

This chain uses TRBV4-1 with TRBJ1-5; 7 bases align to TRBD1. Germline values: CDR1 MGHRA, CDR2 YSYEKL. CDR3 size: 16 residues. The junction had 7 bases not matched to a gene; V was cut back by 4 bases and J by 1 base. The CDR3 protein is CASSPLTGVSNQPQHF. The CDR3 region has the DNA TGCGCCAGCAGCCCCCTTACAGGGGTAAGCAATCAGCCCCAGCATTTT.

The chain uses TRBV5-6 and TRBJ2-7, with 15 bases lining up with TRBD2. The CDR3 is made up of 15 amino acids. Germline CDR1 SGHDT, CDR2 YYEEEE. V lost 4 bases, J lost 4 bases, and 3 bases stayed unmatched. The CDR3 loop is CASSHGTSGRYEQYF. The CDR3 DNA follows: TGTGCCAGCAGCCATGGGACTAGCGGGAGGTACGAGCAGTACTTC.

This clone was seen a few times. The genes are TRBV19 and TRBJ2-7, with a tentative D call TRBD1 (6 bases). Germline CDR1 is LNHDA and CDR2 is SQIVND (reference sequence). This CDR3 is 15 amino acids long. The V gene lost 8 bases and the J gene lost 3 bases, with 20 bases spanning the gap. The CDR3 DNA reads as TGTGCCAGTGCCGACGGCGAACGGACAGTCTACGAGCAGTACTTC. Encoded protein: CASADGERTVYEQYF.

J is TRBJ2-1 and V is TRBV5-1, with 10 bases that match TRBD2. V lost 3 bases to trimming and J lost 0 bases; unmatched junction nucleotides: 9. The CDR3 extends over 18 amino acids. Germline V gene lookup returns CDR1 SGHRS and CDR2 YFSETQ. This CDR3 is CASSSTSGPGSSYNEQFF. The CDR3 coding sequence is TGCGCCAGCAGCTCGACTAGCGGGCCGGGCTCCTCCTACAATGAGCAGTTCTTC.

The chain recombines TRBV11-2 with TRBJ1-1, with D uncertain. V was clipped by 4 bases and J by 11 bases, with 8 bases between them. The CDR3 spans 10 residues. From germline, CDR1 is SGHAT and CDR2 FQNNGV. The CDR3, as DNA: TGTGCCAGCAGCTCGGTCGTGGCTTTCTTT. Protein sequence: CASSSVVAFF.

This clone occurred once. The rearrangement links TRBV6-5 to TRBJ1-1, with a possible D match to TRBD1 (6 bases). Germline V CDR1 and CDR2: MNHEY, SVGAGI. The length of the CDR3 is 13 residues. V gave up 2 bases and J gave up 3 bases, with 7 bases separating them. This chain's CDR3 is CASSYQGHTEAFF. CDR3 nucleotide sequence: TGTGCCAGCAGTTACCAGGGGCACACTGAAGCTTTCTTT.